This T cell receptor beta chain was documented in a study of graft-versus-host responses after intestinal transplantation. Study-level background: The whole recipient group had anti-thymocyte globulin induction followed by tacrolimus and steroids for roughly three years. The study's findings and limits: Recipient marrow held GvH clones, some first seen in ileum or blood. Peak circulating GvH clone levels tracked with early post-transplant HvG declines.

The CDR3 runs to 14 residues. Trimming took off 0 bases at V and 3 bases at J, with 8 bases between the two ends. In germline, CDR1 is MGHRA, CDR2 YSYEKL. The method was immunoSEQ multiplex PCR; TCRdb's version includes in-frame clones alone and lacks a portion of them. The data contain about 4,700 clones, 25% to 30% of them seen just once; the ten biggest clones take up about 25%. Responders (about 200,000, CFSE-labeled) met about 200,000 stimulators that were irradiated and violet-dye-labeled. The chain joins TRBV4-1 to TRBJ1-2; D not certain. The sample consisted of alloreactive CD8+ T cells from a mixed lymphocyte reaction culture, taken before transplantation. Subset denoted: CFSE-low proliferating T cells sorted from roughly 6-day pre-transplant mixed lymphocyte reaction (GvH or HvG direction). The receptor comes from a human patient who was an organ donor for intestinal transplantation. The chain's CDR3 is CASSQDPADYGYTF. The CDR3 bases are TGCGCCAGCAGCCAAGATCCTGCGGACTATGGCTACACCTTC.